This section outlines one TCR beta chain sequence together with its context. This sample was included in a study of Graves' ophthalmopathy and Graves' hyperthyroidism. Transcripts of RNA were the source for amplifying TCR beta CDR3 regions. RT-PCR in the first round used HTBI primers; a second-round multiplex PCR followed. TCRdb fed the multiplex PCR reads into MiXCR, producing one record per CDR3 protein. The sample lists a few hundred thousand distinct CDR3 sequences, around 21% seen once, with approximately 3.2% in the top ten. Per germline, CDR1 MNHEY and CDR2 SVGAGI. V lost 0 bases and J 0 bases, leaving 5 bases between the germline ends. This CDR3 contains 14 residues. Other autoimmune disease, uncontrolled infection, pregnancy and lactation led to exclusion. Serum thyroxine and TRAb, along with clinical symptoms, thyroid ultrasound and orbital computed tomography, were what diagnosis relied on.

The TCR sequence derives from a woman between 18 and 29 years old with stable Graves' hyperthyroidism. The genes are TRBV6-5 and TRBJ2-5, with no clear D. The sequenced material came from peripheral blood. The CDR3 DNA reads TGTGCCAGCAGTTACTCGTTGTACCAAGAGACCCAGTACTTC. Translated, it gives CASSYSLYQETQYF.